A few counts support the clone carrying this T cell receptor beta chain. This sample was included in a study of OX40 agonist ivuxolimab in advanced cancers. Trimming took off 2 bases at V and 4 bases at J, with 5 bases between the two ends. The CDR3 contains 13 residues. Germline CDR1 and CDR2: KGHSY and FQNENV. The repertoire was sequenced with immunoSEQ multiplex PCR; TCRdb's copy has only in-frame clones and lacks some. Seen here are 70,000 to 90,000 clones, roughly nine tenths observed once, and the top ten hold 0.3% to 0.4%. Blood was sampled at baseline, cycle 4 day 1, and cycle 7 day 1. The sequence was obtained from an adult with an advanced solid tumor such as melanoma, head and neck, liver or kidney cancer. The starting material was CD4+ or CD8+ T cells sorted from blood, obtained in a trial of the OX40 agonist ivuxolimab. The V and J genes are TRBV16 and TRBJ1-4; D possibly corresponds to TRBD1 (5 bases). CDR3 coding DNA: TGTGCCAGCAGCCAACAGGGTAATGAAAAACTGTTTTTT. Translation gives CASSQQGNEKLFF.